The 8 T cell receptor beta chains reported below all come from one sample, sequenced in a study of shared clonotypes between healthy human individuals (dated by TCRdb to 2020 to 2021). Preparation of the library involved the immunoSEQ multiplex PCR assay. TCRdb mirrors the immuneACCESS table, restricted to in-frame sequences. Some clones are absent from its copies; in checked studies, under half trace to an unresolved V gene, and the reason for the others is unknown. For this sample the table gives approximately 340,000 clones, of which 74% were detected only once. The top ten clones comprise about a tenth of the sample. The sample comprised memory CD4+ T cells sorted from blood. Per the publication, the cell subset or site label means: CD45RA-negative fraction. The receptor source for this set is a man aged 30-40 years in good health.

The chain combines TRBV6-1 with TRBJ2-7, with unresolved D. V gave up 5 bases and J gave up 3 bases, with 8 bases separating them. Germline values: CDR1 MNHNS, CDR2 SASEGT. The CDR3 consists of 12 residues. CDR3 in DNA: TGTGCCAGCAGTTCGAGGAGCTACGAGCAGTACTTC. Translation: CASSSRSYEQYF.

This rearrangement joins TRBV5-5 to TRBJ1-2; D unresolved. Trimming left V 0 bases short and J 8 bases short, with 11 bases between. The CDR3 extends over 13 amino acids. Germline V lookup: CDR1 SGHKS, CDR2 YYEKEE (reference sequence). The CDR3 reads CASSLVGVGGYTF. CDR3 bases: TGTGCCAGCAGCTTGGTCGGGGTTGGAGGCTACACCTTC.

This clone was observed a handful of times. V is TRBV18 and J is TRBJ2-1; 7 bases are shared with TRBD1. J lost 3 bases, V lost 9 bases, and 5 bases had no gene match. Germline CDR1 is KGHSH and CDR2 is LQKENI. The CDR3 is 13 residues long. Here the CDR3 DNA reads TGTGCCAGTAAACAGGGGAGCTACAATGAGCAGTTCTTC. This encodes CASKQGSYNEQFF.

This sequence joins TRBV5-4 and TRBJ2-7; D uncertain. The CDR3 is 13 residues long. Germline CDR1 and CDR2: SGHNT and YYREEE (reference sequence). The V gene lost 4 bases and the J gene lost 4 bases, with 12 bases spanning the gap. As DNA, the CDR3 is TGTGCCAGCAGCGGGGTCGGAATATACGAGCAGTACTTC. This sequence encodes CASSGVGIYEQYF.

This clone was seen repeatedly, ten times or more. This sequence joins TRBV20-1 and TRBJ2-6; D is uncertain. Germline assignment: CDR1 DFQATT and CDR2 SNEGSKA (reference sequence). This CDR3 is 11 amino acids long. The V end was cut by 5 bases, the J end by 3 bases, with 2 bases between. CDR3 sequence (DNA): TGCAGTGCTTTTGGGGCCAACGTCCTGACTTTC. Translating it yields CSAFGANVLTF.

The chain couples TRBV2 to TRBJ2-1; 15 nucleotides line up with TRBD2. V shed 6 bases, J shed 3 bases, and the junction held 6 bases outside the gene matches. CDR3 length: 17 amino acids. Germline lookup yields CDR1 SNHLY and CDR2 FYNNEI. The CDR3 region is CASREGLAGGDYNEQFF. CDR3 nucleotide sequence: TGTGCCAGCAGGGAGGGACTAGCGGGAGGAGACTACAATGAGCAGTTCTTC.

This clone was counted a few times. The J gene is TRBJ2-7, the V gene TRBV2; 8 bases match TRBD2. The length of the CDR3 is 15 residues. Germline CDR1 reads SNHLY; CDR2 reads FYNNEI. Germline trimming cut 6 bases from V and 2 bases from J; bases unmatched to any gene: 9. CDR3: CASSTILAATYEQYF. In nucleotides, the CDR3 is TGTGCCAGCAGCACCATACTAGCGGCCACCTACGAGCAGTACTTC.

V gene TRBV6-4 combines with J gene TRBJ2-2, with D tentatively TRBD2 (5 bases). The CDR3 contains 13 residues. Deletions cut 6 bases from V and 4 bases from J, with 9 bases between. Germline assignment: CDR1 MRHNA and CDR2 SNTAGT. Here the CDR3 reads CASSPRGTGELFF. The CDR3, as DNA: TGTGCCAGCAGCCCCCGGGGCACCGGGGAGCTGTTTTTT.